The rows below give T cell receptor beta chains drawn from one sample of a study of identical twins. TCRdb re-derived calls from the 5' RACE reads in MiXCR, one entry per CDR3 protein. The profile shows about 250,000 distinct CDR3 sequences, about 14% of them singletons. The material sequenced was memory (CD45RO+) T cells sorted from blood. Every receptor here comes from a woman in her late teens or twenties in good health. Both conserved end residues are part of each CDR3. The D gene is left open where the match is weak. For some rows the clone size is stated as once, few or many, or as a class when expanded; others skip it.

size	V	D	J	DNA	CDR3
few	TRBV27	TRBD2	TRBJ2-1	TGTGCCAGCAGTACCTACGTCAGGGAGGGTAAGCAGTTCTTC	CASSTYVREGKQFF
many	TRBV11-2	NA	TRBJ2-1	TGTGCCAGCAGCTTAGTCCGGCGGGTCGGTTACAATGAGCAGTTCTTC	CASSLVRRVGYNEQFF
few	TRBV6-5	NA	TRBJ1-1	TGTGCCAGCAGTTCCCTCCATACTGAAGCTTTCTTT	CASSSLHTEAFF
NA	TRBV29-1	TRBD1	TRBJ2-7	TGCAGCGTTGAGGGGGACAGCTACGAGCAGTACTTC	CSVEGDSYEQYF
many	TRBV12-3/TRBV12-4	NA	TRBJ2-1	TGTGCCAGCAGTTTAGCAACCCAGACGGGTGAGCAGTTCTTC	CASSLATQTGEQFF
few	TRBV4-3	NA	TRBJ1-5	TGCGCCAGCAGCCAAGATCTGGGATGGAGCAATCAGCCCCAGCATTTT	CASSQDLGWSNQPQHF
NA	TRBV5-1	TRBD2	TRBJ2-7	TGCGCCAGCGGAGTTAGCGGGGGGGCCGGAGAGCAGTACTTC	CASGVSGGAGEQYF
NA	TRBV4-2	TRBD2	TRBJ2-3	TGTGCCAGCAGCCCCACCGTAGCGGGGGGGCCTGGCACAGATACGCAGTATTTT	CASSPTVAGGPGTDTQYF
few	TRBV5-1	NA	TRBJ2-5	TGCGCCAGCAGCTCCGCGACAGTAGGAGAGACCCAGTACTTC	CASSSATVGETQYF
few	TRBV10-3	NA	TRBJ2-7	TGTGCCATTGGCGGGACGCCTTCCTACGAGCAGTACTTC	CAIGGTPSYEQYF
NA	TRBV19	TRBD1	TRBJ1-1	TGTGCCAGTAGTCGTGACAGGGAACCGAACACTGAAGCTTTCTTT	CASSRDREPNTEAFF
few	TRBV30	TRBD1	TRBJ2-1	TGTGCCTGGAGCCCCAGGGGGCTCTCCTACAATGAGCAGTTCTTC	CAWSPRGLSYNEQFF
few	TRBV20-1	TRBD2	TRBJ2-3	TGCAGTGCCCTAGGGGCTAGCGGGGGGATAAGAGATACGCAGTATTTT	CSALGASGGIRDTQYF
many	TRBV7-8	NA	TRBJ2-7	TGTGCCAGCAGCTTAGTTGCCGAGCAGTACTTC	CASSLVAEQYF
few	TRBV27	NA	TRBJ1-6	TGTGCCAGCAGTTCTGGTACCTCACCCCTCCACTTT	CASSSGTSPLHF
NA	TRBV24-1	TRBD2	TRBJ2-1	TGTGCCACCAGTGACCGCTTTACTAGCGTCGATGAGCAGTTCTTC	CATSDRFTSVDEQFF
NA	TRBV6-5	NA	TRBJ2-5	TGTGCCAGCAGTCTACAGGGTTCAGAGACCCAGTACTTC	CASSLQGSETQYF
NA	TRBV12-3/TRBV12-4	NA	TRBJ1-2	TGTGCCAGCAGGGCACAGGGAGATCTTGGCTACACCTTC	CASRAQGDLGYTF
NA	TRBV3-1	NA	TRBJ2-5	TGTGCCAGCAGCCAAGCCCGGGAGACCCAGTACTTC	CASSQARETQYF
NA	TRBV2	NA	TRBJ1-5	TGTGCCAGCAGGGATTTCAATCAGCCCCAGCATTTT	CASRDFNQPQHF
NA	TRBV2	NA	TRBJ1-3	TGTGCCAGCAGCCCTCTCGGAAACACCATATATTTT	CASSPLGNTIYF
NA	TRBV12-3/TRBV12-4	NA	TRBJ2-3	TGTGCCAGCAGTTTTGGTAGACTAGTAGGAGCAGATACGCAGTATTTT	CASSFGRLVGADTQYF
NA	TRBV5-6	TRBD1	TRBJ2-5	TGTGCCAGCAGCCTTGACCCTCAGGGGGCGAAGACCCAGTACTTC	CASSLDPQGAKTQYF
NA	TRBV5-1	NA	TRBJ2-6	TGCGCCAGCAGCACCGACAGGTCTGGGGCCAACGTCCTGACTTTC	CASSTDRSGANVLTF